This TCR beta chain was retrieved from a study of radiotherapy plus CTLA-4 blockade in lung cancer. The study's findings and limits: Following radiotherapy plus ipilimumab, tumor-derived TCR clones expanded in the blood. The authors reported that early blood T cell clone dynamics, with interferon-beta, best predicted response.

Germline V CDR1 and CDR2: KGHSH, LQKENI. The J segment lost 6 bases and the V segment lost 2 bases, leaving 10 bases of the junction unmatched. The CDR3 extends over 17 amino acids. Regarding this clone: As yet, its antigen is unknown.

Sequencing used immunoSEQ multiplex PCR; TCRdb keeps in-frame clones, though not all of them. The data hold 53,000 or so clones, with about 88% observed a single time. Sample: peripheral blood, taken from a patient treated with radiotherapy plus ipilimumab. This rearrangement joins TRBV18 to TRBJ1-2; TRBD1 agrees at 12 bases. The sequence came from a human donor with non-small cell lung cancer whose response to radiotherapy plus ipilimumab could not be evaluated. The chain's CDR3 is CASSPSGTGGNDHGYTF. CDR3 DNA: TGTGCCAGCTCACCATCCGGGACAGGGGGCAACGACCATGGCTACACCTTC.